The rows below give T cell receptor beta chains drawn from one sample of a study of response to subunit inactivated influenza vaccine. TCRdb ran MiXCR on the RT-PCR reads and lists one entry per CDR3 protein. The profile shows fewer than 400,000 distinct CDR3 sequences, 20% to 25% of them singletons. The specimen was PBMCs from blood, collected roughly 20 months after vaccination. These receptors were taken from a man aged 45 to 75 who received an inactivated influenza vaccine. Both conserved end residues are part of each CDR3. Fields, in order: J gene, V gene, D gene, clone size, CDR3 protein, CDR3 DNA. The D gene is left open where the match is weak. Expanded clones are given a class, and other clones once, few, many or no size at all.

>TRBJ2-7|TRBV7-6|TRBD1|many
CASSRDLGTGSTWEQYF
TGTGCCAGCAGCCGAGATCTGGGGACAGGGTCCACCTGGGAGCAGTACTTC
>TRBJ2-6|TRBV7-2|.|.
CASSLALGAGANVLNF
TGTGCCAGCAGCTTAGCGCTTGGGGCCGGGGCCAACGTCCTGAATTTC
>TRBJ1-6|TRBV6-5|TRBD1|few
CASSSRTGLLGSPLHF
TGTGCCAGCAGTTCCCGGACAGGCCTCTTAGGTTCACCCCTCCACTTT
>TRBJ2-7|TRBV4-3|.|few
CASSQLDSSSYEQYF
TGCGCCAGCAGCCAACTTGACAGTTCCTCCTACGAGCAGTACTTC
>TRBJ1-3|TRBV3-1|.|few
CASSHGQRSGNTIYF
TGTGCCAGCAGCCACGGACAACGATCTGGAAACACCATATATTTT
>TRBJ1-1|TRBV20-1|TRBD1|many
CSARTGTGGVTEAFF
TGCAGTGCTAGAACCGGGACAGGGGGCGTCACTGAAGCTTTCTTT
>TRBJ2-7|TRBV3-1|.|few
CASSQVTAWEQYF
TGTGCCAGCAGCCAAGTTACAGCGTGGGAGCAGTACTTC
>TRBJ2-7|TRBV12-3/TRBV12-4|TRBD1|.
CASSKTGNSYEQYF
TGTGCCAGCAGTAAGACAGGGAACTCCTACGAGCAGTACTTC
>TRBJ1-4|TRBV7-9|.|.
CASGSPTNEKLFF
TGTGCCAGCGGCAGTCCAACTAATGAAAAACTGTTTTTT
>TRBJ1-2|TRBV20-1|.|many
CSARATGLSGYTF
TGCAGTGCTAGAGCGACAGGCTTGTCGGGCTACACCTTC
>TRBJ1-2|TRBV10-3|.|few
CAISQEGTVYGYTF
TGTGCCATCAGTCAGGAAGGGACTGTCTATGGCTACACCTTC
>TRBJ1-2|TRBV4-2|.|.
CASSQDLRGPLSYGYTF
TGTGCCAGCAGCCAAGATCTTAGGGGTCCCCTTTCTTATGGCTACACCTTC
>TRBJ2-3|TRBV5-1|TRBD1|.
CASSLAGTGVSDTQYF
TGCGCCAGCAGCTTGGCCGGGACAGGGGTCTCAGATACGCAGTATTTT
>TRBJ2-1|TRBV28|TRBD2|.
CASSYPLTSGVNEQFF
TGTGCCAGCAGTTATCCCCTAACTAGCGGGGTCAATGAGCAGTTCTTC
>TRBJ1-2|TRBV21-1|.|few
CASSTHRGRNGANYGYTF
TGTGCCAGCAGCACCCACAGGGGGCGAAACGGAGCGAACTATGGCTACACCTTC
>TRBJ2-7|TRBV20-1|TRBD1|few
CSASTLGQGYEQYF
TGCAGTGCTAGTACTTTGGGACAGGGGTACGAGCAGTACTTC
>TRBJ2-7|TRBV5-1|.|few
CASSPDDRGRGEQYF
TGCGCCAGCAGCCCGGACGACCGGGGGCGAGGGGAGCAGTACTTC
>TRBJ2-7|TRBV6-5|.|many
CASSYSGGEQYF
TGTGCCAGCAGTTACTCGGGGGGTGAGCAGTACTTC
>TRBJ2-3|TRBV29-1|TRBD2|.
CSVATSGMSDTQYF
TGCAGCGTGGCGACTAGCGGGATGTCAGATACGCAGTATTTT
>TRBJ1-1|TRBV27|.|few
CASSPLLNTEAFF
TGTGCCAGCAGTCCTTTGTTGAACACTGAAGCTTTCTTT
>TRBJ2-5|TRBV28|.|.
CASRLRVLETQYF
TGTGCCAGCAGACTCAGGGTTTTAGAGACCCAGTACTTC
>TRBJ1-5|TRBV4-1|.|few
CASSQDRGHLQHF
TGCGCCAGCAGCCAAGATCGTGGACATCTCCAGCATTTT
>TRBJ1-2|TRBV28|.|.
CASSFRVKANYGYTF
TGTGCCAGCAGTTTTAGGGTTAAAGCTAACTATGGCTACACCTTC
>TRBJ1-3|TRBV11-2|TRBD1|many
CASSLTGIGNTIYF
TGTGCCAGCAGCTTGACAGGGATTGGAAACACCATATATTTT
>TRBJ1-5|TRBV19|.|few
CASSMGIDNQPQHF
TGTGCCAGTAGTATGGGAATCGACAATCAGCCCCAGCATTTT
>TRBJ1-4|TRBV18|.|few
CASSPRGVRAADEKLFF
TGTGCCAGCTCACCTAGGGGGGTCCGCGCAGCAGATGAAAAACTGTTTTTT
>TRBJ2-7|TRBV6-6|TRBD1|.
CASSPEEGGQANEQYF
TGTGCCAGCAGTCCCGAGGAAGGGGGCCAAGCGAACGAGCAGTACTTC
>TRBJ1-2|TRBV5-6|.|.
CASSLVGNGYTF
TGTGCCAGCAGCTTGGTGGGGAATGGCTACACCTTC
>TRBJ1-1|TRBV5-1|.|few
CASSFRNADDTEAFF
TGCGCCAGCAGCTTCCGGAACGCGGATGACACTGAAGCTTTCTTT
>TRBJ1-5|TRBV19|.|.
CASSTLYLGEARNQPQHF
TGTGCCAGTAGTACCCTTTATCTGGGGGAGGCGCGCAATCAGCCCCAGCATTTT
>TRBJ2-4|TRBV15|.|many
CATSRDPNRKLAKNIQYF
TGTGCCACCAGCAGAGACCCCAACAGGAAGCTAGCCAAAAACATTCAGTACTTC
>TRBJ2-7|TRBV6-5|TRBD2|few
CASSYLGLAPLQQYF
TGTGCCAGCAGTTACCTAGGACTAGCTCCTCTCCAGCAGTACTTC
>TRBJ1-5|TRBV20-1|.|few
CSATPTPNQPQHF
TGCAGTGCTACCCCGACGCCTAATCAGCCCCAGCATTTT
>TRBJ1-1|TRBV28|.|few
CASSLPREGTEAFF
TGTGCCAGCAGTTTACCCAGGGAGGGGACTGAAGCTTTCTTT
>TRBJ1-1|TRBV15|TRBD1|many
CATSLDRGLGTEAFF
TGTGCCACCAGCTTAGACAGGGGCCTAGGGACTGAAGCTTTCTTT
>TRBJ2-2|TRBV27|.|.
CASSQNLGGELFF
TGTGCCAGCAGTCAGAACCTAGGCGGGGAGCTGTTTTTT
>TRBJ2-1|TRBV5-6|TRBD2|few
CASSLETSRYSYNEQFF
TGTGCCAGCAGCTTGGAGACTAGCAGGTATTCCTACAATGAGCAGTTCTTC
>TRBJ2-7|TRBV19|.|.
CASSMDGQGYEQYF
TGTGCCAGTAGTATGGATGGGCAGGGGTACGAGCAGTACTTC
>TRBJ1-1|TRBV5-1|TRBD1|few
CASSTGQVGFAFF
TGCGCCAGCAGCACTGGACAGGTGGGGTTTGCTTTCTTT
>TRBJ2-7|TRBV29-1|.|few
CSVLDGDSSYEQYF
TGCAGCGTCCTGGACGGTGACAGCTCCTACGAGCAGTACTTC
>TRBJ2-1|TRBV12-3/TRBV12-4|.|.
CASSPGLSSLDEQFF
TGTGCCAGCAGTCCGGGACTTAGTAGCCTAGATGAGCAGTTCTTC
>TRBJ1-5|TRBV4-2|.|many
CASSQDPGLGSNQPQHF
TGTGCCAGCAGCCAAGATCCCGGGCTGGGAAGCAATCAGCCCCAGCATTTT
>TRBJ2-3|TRBV7-2|.|.
CASNKRPLGGTDTQYF
TGTGCCAGCAACAAGCGACCCCTGGGGGGCACAGATACGCAGTATTTT
>TRBJ1-5|TRBV27|.|.
CASSSGATAQHF
TGTGCCAGCAGTTCAGGGGCTACAGCCCAGCATTTT
>TRBJ2-3|TRBV6-2/TRBV6-3|TRBD2|.
CASGGSWTDTQYF
TGTGCCAGCGGCGGGAGTTGGACAGATACGCAGTATTTT
>TRBJ2-1|TRBV27|.|few
CASGYEQFF
TGTGCCAGCGGTTATGAGCAGTTCTTC
>TRBJ2-4|TRBV4-3|.|.
CASSQAPGLGKNIQYF
TGCGCCAGCAGCCAAGCTCCAGGTCTAGGCAAAAACATTCAGTACTTC
>TRBJ2-7|TRBV28|.|.
CASKPGTNTRIDF
TGTGCCAGCAAGCCGGGGACGAATACGAGAATAGACTTC
>TRBJ1-4|TRBV4-1|.|few
CASSQEPGTFVREKLFF
TGCGCCAGCAGCCAAGAACCAGGGACGTTTGTAAGGGAAAAACTGTTTTTT
>TRBJ1-2|TRBV5-1|.|few
CASSLAGEGTYGYTF
TGCGCCAGCAGCTTGGCGGGTGAGGGAACGTATGGCTACACCTTC
>TRBJ2-7|TRBV2|TRBD1|.
CASRTGGYEQYF
TGTGCCAGCAGGACAGGGGGCTACGAGCAGTACTTC
>TRBJ2-7|TRBV10-3|TRBD2|.
CAISAQAGDAYF
TGTGCCATCAGTGCGCAAGCGGGGGACGCATACTTC
>TRBJ2-1|TRBV20-1|TRBD2|many
CSGGLAGVYNEQFF
TGCAGTGGAGGACTAGCGGGAGTCTACAATGAGCAGTTCTTC
>TRBJ1-2|TRBV12-3/TRBV12-4|.|few
CASWRFGIRSNYGYTF
TGTGCCAGTTGGAGGTTCGGGATAAGATCTAACTATGGCTACACCTTC
>TRBJ2-7|TRBV12-3/TRBV12-4|.|.
CASSPLGGGDEQYF
TGTGCCAGCAGCCCCTTAGGAGGGGGCGACGAGCAGTACTTC